A single sample is the source of the 28 T cell receptor beta chains below, sequenced in a study of blood T cell repertoires in COVID-19. Clones were sequenced by immunoSEQ multiplex PCR, and TCRdb holds only the in-frame ones, with some missing. Of roughly 250,000 clones detected, 85% to 90% appear once; the ten largest clones hold 0.75% to 0.9%. The sequenced material came from peripheral blood. Every receptor here comes from a man aged 25-45 years with acute or convalescent COVID-19.

This chain joins TRBV5-1 and TRBJ1-2, with TRBD1 matching over 10 bases. The CDR3 totals 14 residues. The V segment lost 3 bases and the J segment 7 bases; nucleotides outside the gene matches: 6. CDR1 and CDR2 (germline): SGHRS, YFSETQ. The CDR3 DNA reads TGCGCCAGCAGCTCGCTCGGGACAGGGGTTGGCTACACCTTC. It is translated as CASSSLGTGVGYTF. The complete variable domain, with remaining parts taken from reference TRBV5-1 and TRBJ1-2, reads KAGVTQTPRYLIKTRGQQVTLSCSPISGHRSVSWYQQTPGQGLQFLFEYFSETQRNKGNFPGRFSGRQFSNSRSEMNVSTLELGDSALYLCASSSLGTGVGYTFGSGTRLTVV.

The chain joins TRBV28 to TRBJ1-2; D might be TRBD1 (5 bases). The CDR3 loop spans 13 amino acids. V lost 1 base and J 7 bases, leaving 10 bases between the germline ends. CDR1 and CDR2 (germline): MDHEN, SYDVKM. The CDR3 nucleotides are TGTGCCAGCAGTTTATCAAGGGGAGGTGGCTACACCTTC. Encoded protein: CASSLSRGGGYTF.

The chain is built from TRBV19 and TRBJ1-2; D may be TRBD1 (5 bases). There are 11 residues in the CDR3. The V gene's germline CDR1 is LNHDA and CDR2 SQIVND (reference sequence). V was cut by 6 bases and J by 5 bases, with 7 bases left in between. The CDR3 sequence is CASSRQYGYTF. The DNA for the CDR3 is TGTGCCAGTAGCCGACAGTATGGCTACACCTTC. Full variable domain (missing parts from reference TRBV19 and TRBJ1-2): DGGITQSPKYLFRKEGQNVTLSCEQNLNHDAMYWYRQDPGQGLRLIYYSQIVNDFQKGDIAEGYSVSREKKESFPLTVTSAQKNPTAFYLCASSRQYGYTFGSGTRLTVV.

This clone came up once. The chain links TRBV30 to TRBJ1-6; maybe TRBD1 (5 bases). V was pared by 6 bases and J by 14 bases, with 20 bases between. Germline assignment: CDR1 GTSNPN and CDR2 SVGIG (reference sequence). The CDR3 contains 13 residues. The CDR3 DNA reads TGTGCCTGTGCCCCGGGACTGGGTCTGGCCCTCCACTTT. Protein sequence: CACAPGLGLALHF.

The chain employs TRBV2 and TRBJ2-2, with a tentative D call TRBD2 (5 bases). The germline V gene encodes CDR1 SNHLY and CDR2 FYNNEI. The CDR3 is made up of 12 amino acids. The germline V and J ends were trimmed by 9 bases and 5 bases, with 10 bases remaining between them. CDR3 nucleotide sequence: TGTGCCAGTACTAGGAGTACCGGGGAGCTGTTTTTT. Translating gives CASTRSTGELFF.

The chain is built from TRBV9 and TRBJ1-2; D is possibly TRBD1 (5 bases). Germline-derived CDR1 and CDR2 are SGDLS and YYNGEE. The CDR3 totals 14 residues. V was trimmed by 4 bases and J by 4 bases, leaving 14 bases between them. The CDR3, as DNA: TGTGCCAGCAGCCCCTCGACAGCCATCTATGGCTACACCTTC. Its protein is CASSPSTAIYGYTF.

The chain couples TRBV2 to TRBJ1-1; 7 nucleotides align to TRBD1. Germline values: CDR1 SNHLY, CDR2 FYNNEI. V shed 6 bases, J shed 0 bases, and the junction held 10 bases outside the gene matches. This CDR3 comprises 16 residues. CDR3 amino acids: CASRDRQGALNTEAFF. CDR3 DNA sequence: TGTGCCAGCAGGGACCGACAGGGTGCGTTGAACACTGAAGCTTTCTTT.

The chain has TRBV10-2 and TRBJ1-5; TRBD1 matches at 7 bases. The CDR3 runs 16 residues. The ends lost 7 bases at V and 2 bases at J; junction bases unmatched: 11. The germline CDR1 and CDR2 sequences are WSHSY and SAAADI. The CDR3, as DNA: TGCGCCAGCACCCAGGACAGGCTCGGGGGCAATCAGCCCCAGCATTTT. It codes for CASTQDRLGGNQPQHF.

This clone was counted a few times. This rearrangement joins TRBV3-1 (or the pseudogene TRBV3-2) to TRBJ1-4; 7 nucleotides line up with TRBD1. V dropped 4 bases and J dropped 0; count of bases not matched to a gene: 2. CDR1 is LGHDT, CDR2 YNNKEL, per germline (reference sequence). The CDR3 length is 15 residues. CDR3 bases: TGTGCCAGCAGCCTTACAGGGGCAACTAATGAAAAACTGTTTTTT. It yields the protein CASSLTGATNEKLFF.

The V gene is TRBV30, the J gene TRBJ2-7; 10 nucleotides line up with TRBD1. Germline lookup yields CDR1 GTSNPN and CDR2 SVGIG (reference sequence). The CDR3 totals 13 residues. Trimming removed 3 bases from V and 7 bases from J; junction bases left unmatched: 6. The CDR3 protein is CAWSRQGAGEQYF. CDR3 bases: TGTGCCTGGAGCCGACAGGGGGCGGGGGAGCAGTACTTC.

This clone has just a few counts. V gene TRBV18 combines with J gene TRBJ1-6; D is possibly TRBD1 (6 bases). V lost 3 bases and J 10 bases, leaving 13 bases between the germline ends. This CDR3 has 14 residues. The germline gives CDR1 KGHSH, CDR2 LQKENI. The CDR3 nucleotides read TGTGCCAGCTCACCGGTAGGGGGAGTCTCACCCCTCCACTTT. Its translation is CASSPVGGVSPLHF. Full variable domain (remainder filled in from reference TRBV18 and TRBJ1-6): NAGVMQNPRHLVRRRGQEARLRCSPMKGHSHVYWYRQLPEEGLKFMVYLQKENIIDESGMPKERFSAEFPKEGPSILRIQQVVRGDSAAYFCASSPVGGVSPLHFGNGTRLTVT.

J is TRBJ1-3 and V is TRBV6-5, with D tentatively TRBD1 (6 bases). Trimming removed 5 bases at V and 3 bases at J, with 11 bases between. The CDR3 consists of 14 residues. Per germline, CDR1 MNHEY and CDR2 SVGAGI. The CDR3 DNA is TGTGCCAGCAGTCCAGACAGGCGTGGAAACACCATATATTTT. Translation gives CASSPDRRGNTIYF.

This clone was counted once. The rearrangement uses TRBV6-2 or TRBV6-3 and TRBJ1-2; TRBD1 agrees at 7 bases. The CDR3 is 13 residues long. J lost 8 bases, V lost 6 bases, and 9 bases had no gene match. Germline V CDR1 and CDR2: MNHEY, SVGEGT. The DNA for the CDR3 is TGTGCCAGCAGCACGGACAGGCGCCTAGGCTACACCTTC. Protein product: CASSTDRRLGYTF.

The V gene is TRBV29-1, the J gene TRBJ1-2, with D hard to call. Per germline, CDR1 SQVTM and CDR2 ANQGSEA. The CDR3 is 11 amino acids. V was pared by 3 bases and J by 4 bases, with 6 bases between. This CDR3 reads CSVDSVYGYTF. CDR3 bases: TGCAGCGTTGACAGCGTCTATGGCTACACCTTC.

The rearrangement links TRBV2 to TRBJ1-6; 7 nucleotides line up with TRBD1. The CDR3 has 15 amino acids. V trimming: 6 bases; J trimming: 9 bases; junction bases outside the gene matches: 11. Germline V gene data show CDR1 as SNHLY and CDR2 as FYNNEI. The CDR3 sequence: CASRGQTGTISPLHF. The CDR3 nucleotides read TGTGCCAGCAGAGGACAGACAGGGACGATTTCACCCCTCCACTTT.

The chain employs TRBV28 and TRBJ1-3, with a possible D match to TRBD1 (6 bases). The CDR3 spans 15 residues. Germline V CDR1 and CDR2: MDHEN, SYDVKM. V was pared by 3 bases and J by 7 bases, with 16 bases between. Written as DNA, the CDR3 is TGTGCCAGCAGTTTGGGGACACCCAAGGGGAACACCATATATTTT. Encoded protein: CASSLGTPKGNTIYF.

This clone was found once. The chain couples TRBV28 to TRBJ1-3, with TRBD1 identical over 10 bases. The junction had 6 bases not matched to a gene; V was cut back by 4 bases and J by 3 bases. There are 16 residues in the CDR3. Germline V gene data show CDR1 as MDHEN and CDR2 as SYDVKM. The chain's CDR3 is CASSSNDRGLGNTIYF. The CDR3 DNA reads as TGTGCCAGCAGTTCGAACGACAGGGGGCTTGGAAACACCATATATTTT.

V gene TRBV27 combines with J gene TRBJ2-1, with a tentative D call TRBD2 (6 bases). V was shortened by 11 bases and J by 8 bases, with 22 bases between the two germline ends. Germline V CDR1 and CDR2: MNHEY, SMNVEV (reference sequence). This CDR3 region has 14 residues. CDR3: CASGGPPGVYEQFF. The DNA of the CDR3 is TGTGCCTCCGGGGGACCCCCTGGTGTGTATGAGCAGTTCTTC.

This chain joins TRBV18 and TRBJ1-4; TRBD1 agrees at 10 bases. CDR1 and CDR2 (germline): KGHSH, LQKENI. Trimming took 8 bases from V and 8 from J; bases not matched to a gene: 8. The CDR3 is 14 residues long. CDR3 sequence (DNA): TGTGCCAGCCGGGCGGGACAGGGGCAAGAAAAACTGTTTTTT. Protein sequence: CASRAGQGQEKLFF.

The rearrangement uses TRBV5-1 and TRBJ2-2; D remains ambiguous. The germline CDR1 and CDR2 sequences are SGHRS and YFSETQ. Trimming took off 3 bases at V and 7 bases at J, with 13 bases between the two ends. This CDR3 is 14 amino acids long. The CDR3 DNA sequence: TGCGCCAGCAGCTCTGGGTTGGGCTACGGGGAGCTGTTTTTT. Protein sequence: CASSSGLGYGELFF.

The chain is built from TRBV28 and TRBJ1-5, with D possibly being TRBD1 (6 bases). The CDR3 spans 14 residues. Trimming removed 6 bases at V and 6 bases at J, with 15 bases between. Germline CDR1 is MDHEN and CDR2 is SYDVKM. The chain's CDR3 is CASSEIAGAQPQHF. As DNA, the CDR3 is TGTGCCAGCAGCGAAATCGCGGGGGCTCAGCCCCAGCATTTT. The full variable domain, in which reference TRBV28 and TRBJ1-5 provide the parts outside the CDR3, is DVKVTQSSRYLVKRTGEKVFLECVQDMDHENMFWYRQDPGLGLRLIYFSYDVKMKEKGDIPEGYSVSREKKERFSLILESASTNQTSMYLCASSEIAGAQPQHFGDGTRLSIL.

J is TRBJ2-1 and V is TRBV6-5; 12 positions match TRBD2. Germline V lookup: CDR1 MNHEY, CDR2 SVGAGI. This CDR3 region has 15 residues. V was clipped by 4 bases and J by 4 bases; unmatched bases: 2. The chain's CDR3 is CASSLTSGRYNEQFF. As DNA, the CDR3 is TGTGCCAGCAGTTTGACTAGCGGGAGATACAATGAGCAGTTCTTC.

The chain has TRBV19 and TRBJ2-1; D not certain. CDR1 and CDR2 from the germline V gene are LNHDA and SQIVND (reference sequence). This CDR3 has 14 amino acids. The V gene lost 4 bases and the J gene lost 3 bases, with 10 bases spanning the gap. CDR3 residues: CASSNPSGYNEQFF. In DNA, the CDR3 is TGTGCCAGTAGTAACCCCTCCGGCTACAATGAGCAGTTCTTC.

V and J are TRBV19 and TRBJ1-2; a weak D match, TRBD1 (5 bases). The CDR3 extends over 14 amino acids. Germline V gene data show CDR1 as LNHDA and CDR2 as SQIVND (reference sequence). V was cut by 5 bases and J by 5 bases, with 15 bases left in between. CDR3 protein: CASSLGQERYGYTF. For the CDR3, the DNA is TGTGCCAGTAGTCTGGGGCAGGAGAGGTATGGCTACACCTTC.

The chain joins TRBV18 to TRBJ2-7, with TRBD2 matching over 14 bases. V gave up 4 bases and J gave up 6 bases; unmatched junction bases: 5. This CDR3 comprises 15 residues. In germline, CDR1 is KGHSH, CDR2 LQKENI. CDR3 residues: CASSLGLAGDGEQYF. The CDR3, as DNA: TGTGCCAGCTCACTGGGACTAGCGGGAGACGGCGAGCAGTACTTC.

V is TRBV6-5 and J is TRBJ1-2; D is unclear. The length of the CDR3 is 14 residues. V gave up 6 bases and J gave up 6 bases, with 17 bases separating them. Germline V lookup: CDR1 MNHEY, CDR2 SVGAGI. CDR3 region: CASRDGGLPHGYTF. As DNA, the CDR3 is TGTGCCAGCAGAGATGGTGGGCTCCCTCATGGCTACACCTTC.

The V and J genes are TRBV5-1 and TRBJ2-2; unclear D gene. Germline CDR1 and CDR2: SGHRS and YFSETQ. There are 15 residues in the CDR3. The V end was cut by 6 bases, the J end by 0 bases, with 12 bases between. The CDR3 nucleotides are TGCGCCAGCACTATCCTGCCCACGAACACCGGGGAGCTGTTTTTT. This sequence encodes CASTILPTNTGELFF. Full variable domain (outside the CDR3, taken from reference TRBV5-1 and TRBJ2-2): KAGVTQTPRYLIKTRGQQVTLSCSPISGHRSVSWYQQTPGQGLQFLFEYFSETQRNKGNFPGRFSGRQFSNSRSEMNVSTLELGDSALYLCASTILPTNTGELFFGEGSRLTVL.

The chain links TRBV10-1 to TRBJ2-1; 12 bases align to TRBD2. This CDR3 has 18 amino acids. In germline, CDR1 is WNHNN, CDR2 SYGVQD (reference sequence). The trim removed 5 bases at V and 5 bases at J, leaving 13 bases unmatched. The CDR3 DNA reads TGCGCCAGCAGTCCAAACCTCCCGACTAGCGGGAGTAACAATGAGCAGTTCTTC. Protein sequence: CASSPNLPTSGSNNEQFF.